Listed here is a single T cell receptor beta chain. The target antigen is unknown. RNA transcripts provided the template for amplifying TCR beta CDR3 regions. First-round RT-PCR employed HTBI primers, with a second-round multiplex PCR after it. Each CDR3 protein gets one entry after TCRdb re-called the multiplex PCR reads with MiXCR. The sample has 650,000 to 800,000 distinct CDR3 sequences; 35% to 50% are singletons. The sample belongs to a study of Graves' ophthalmopathy and Graves' hyperthyroidism. Study-level points and caveats: A model built from 13 signatures distinguished ophthalmopathy from stable hyperthyroidism with about 86% sensitivity and about 84% specificity.

V lost 4 bases, J lost 1 base, and 3 bases stayed unmatched. CDR3 length: 15 residues. The V call is TRBV12-3 or TRBV12-4, the J call TRBJ2-2; 7 nucleotides align to TRBD1. Sequences were obtained from peripheral blood. The receptor comes from an adult man with Graves' ophthalmopathy. CDR3 nucleotides: TGTGCCAGCAGTTACAGGACAGGGAACACCGGGGAGCTGTTTTTT. Its translation is CASSYRTGNTGELFF.